The 5 T cell receptor beta chains given below trace back to one sample, sequenced in a study of cytomegalovirus exposure and HLA in healthy donors. Amplification used 60 Vbeta primers and 13 Jbeta primers. Here immunoSEQ multiplex PCR was the method, and the copy in TCRdb shows in-frame clones only, minus some. This sample has roughly 80,000 clones, with roughly 79% found just once. Sequencing was performed on PBMCs. The origin of the receptors is a woman between 25 and 40 years old in good health and CMV-seronegative.

The chain has TRBV29-1 and TRBJ1-1, with unresolved D. CDR3 length: 16 amino acids. V shed 2 bases and J shed 0 bases, with 16 bases lying between them. Per germline, CDR1 SQVTM and CDR2 ANQGSEA. CDR3 nucleotide sequence: TGCAGCGTTGAAAACGCCGCACAGACCATGAACACTGAAGCTTTCTTT. Its translation is CSVENAAQTMNTEAFF. The variable domain in full, with the rest retrieved from reference TRBV29-1 and TRBJ1-1, is SAVISQKPSRDICQRGTSLTIQCQVDSQVTMMFWYRQQPGQSLTLIATANQGSEATYESGFVIDKFPISRPNLTFSTLTVSNMSPEDSSIYLCSVENAAQTMNTEAFFGQGTRLTVV.

The rearrangement links TRBV5-8 to TRBJ2-5; TRBD2 might be the D (6 bases). The CDR3 is made up of 19 amino acids. Trimming shortened V by 6 bases and J by 4 bases, and 31 bases separated the two germline ends. CDR1 and CDR2 from the germline V gene are SGHTS and YDEGEE. The CDR3 coding sequence is TGTGCCAGCACCGACGGGACCTCAGCGGGTCCCACCTGGGGAGAGACCCAGTACTTC. It yields the protein CASTDGTSAGPTWGETQYF.

Only a few counts were recorded for this clone. The V and J genes are TRBV11-2 and TRBJ1-6, with D unclear. CDR3 length: 16 amino acids. Trimming cost V 5 bases and J 9 bases, with 20 bases left between them. The germline V gene encodes CDR1 SGHAT and CDR2 FQNNGV. CDR3 DNA sequence: TGTGCCAGCAGCCGTGCCGGCGGGAGGTCGGGTTCACCCCTCCACTTT. Its translation is CASSRAGGRSGSPLHF.

This clone was seen only a few times. This chain links TRBV28 with TRBJ1-2; perhaps TRBD1 as D (6 bases). Germline V gene sequence: CDR1 MDHEN, CDR2 SYDVKM. Trimming took 6 bases from V and 4 from J, leaving 9 bases between them. The CDR3 has 12 residues. CDR3 nucleotide sequence: TGTGCCAGCAGCGGACAGAGCTATGGCTACACCTTC. Translating it yields CASSGQSYGYTF.

The chain carries TRBV6-4 and TRBJ1-1; 10 nucleotides line up with TRBD1. Germline trimming cut 5 bases from V and 1 base from J; bases unmatched to any gene: 7. The CDR3 loop spans 16 amino acids. The germline CDR1 and CDR2 sequences are MRHNA and SNTAGT. The CDR3 sequence: CASSSTGGEGNTEAFF. In DNA, the CDR3 is TGTGCCAGCAGTTCGACAGGGGGCGAGGGGAACACTGAAGCTTTCTTT.